This is a list of T cell receptor beta chains from one sample in a study of CD8+CD57+ T cells in acquired aplastic anemia. From the reads, TCRdb called clonotypes with MiXCR, one entry per CDR3 protein. This sample has more than 150,000 distinct CDR3 sequences, with roughly 50% found just once. Sequencing was done on a sample of sorted CD4+, CD8+, or CD8+CD57+ T cells (not recorded which) from PBMCs. The receptors come from a human donor with aplastic anemia. Each CDR3 is given with its conserved first and last residue. Each record gives: clone size, J gene, D gene, V gene, CDR3 protein. A D gene is named only where the DNA matches it firmly. Part of the rows lack a size; the others show once, few, many or a class for expanded clones.

size: .
J: TRBJ2-5
D: .
V: TRBV25-1
CDR3: CASSEYRGAEETQYF

size: .
J: TRBJ2-3
D: TRBD1
V: TRBV12-3/TRBV12-4
CDR3: CASSYDRGTDTQYF

size: once
J: TRBJ2-3
D: TRBD2
V: TRBV7-8
CDR3: CASSLERLAADTQYF

size: many
J: TRBJ2-2
D: TRBD1
V: TRBV20-1
CDR3: CSASGDRGRYGELFF

size: .
J: TRBJ2-7
D: .
V: TRBV15
CDR3: CATSRVRGPLPHEQYF

size: .
J: TRBJ1-4
D: TRBD1
V: TRBV5-4
CDR3: CASSGGQREKLFF

size: few
J: TRBJ1-3
D: .
V: TRBV6-1
CDR3: CASISPGGNTIYF

size: .
J: TRBJ2-5
D: TRBD2
V: TRBV2
CDR3: CASTSTLGRAGQETQYF

size: .
J: TRBJ1-5
D: .
V: TRBV6-4
CDR3: CASSVGSNQPQHF

size: .
J: TRBJ1-1
D: TRBD1
V: TRBV28
CDR3: CASLTGGNTEAFF

size: .
J: TRBJ2-2
D: .
V: TRBV7-8
CDR3: CASSPGTRANTGELFF

size: many
J: TRBJ2-7
D: .
V: TRBV27
CDR3: CASSPDRSSYEQYF

size: many
J: TRBJ2-7
D: TRBD2
V: TRBV10-3
CDR3: CAISEWGRGADEQYF

size: .
J: TRBJ2-3
D: TRBD1
V: TRBV20-1
CDR3: CSASSQTGKGTDTQYF

size: few
J: TRBJ2-1
D: TRBD2
V: TRBV28
CDR3: CASSFLLAGPINYNEQFF

size: .
J: TRBJ2-5
D: .
V: TRBV7-3
CDR3: CASSLFVGETQYF

size: .
J: TRBJ1-2
D: TRBD1
V: TRBV29-1
CDR3: CSVEQGADYGYTF

size: .
J: TRBJ1-1
D: .
V: TRBV7-2
CDR3: CASSLYQNTEAFF